Listed below are T cell receptor beta chains from one sample, sequenced in a study of cytomegalovirus exposure and HLA in healthy donors. Clones were read by immunoSEQ multiplex PCR, and TCRdb kept only the in-frame ones, dropping some. The sample lists some 160,000 clones, around 85% occurring once. The sample taken for sequencing was PBMCs. These receptors were obtained from a man in his fifties in good health and CMV-seropositive. Each CDR3 is given with its conserved first and last residue. A D gene is named only where the DNA matches it firmly. A clone size is listed for some rows: how often the clone was seen (once, few, many), or a class if it is expanded.

j_call d_call clone_size v_call cdr3_nt cdr3_aa
TRBJ2-5 TRBD2 NA TRBV28 TGTGCCAGCAGCGTTCGGACTAGCGGGAGGGGGGAGACCCAGTACTTC CASSVRTSGRGETQYF
TRBJ2-3 TRBD2 NA TRBV6-5 TGTGCCAGCAGTTACAGCCGGGGGGGATCAGATACGCAGTATTTT CASSYSRGGSDTQYF
TRBJ1-3 NA NA TRBV6-5 TGTGCCAGCAGAGGTACCGGAGGTGGAAACACCATATATTTT CASRGTGGGNTIYF
TRBJ2-2 NA NA TRBV6-5 TGTGCCAGCAGACGAACTAGCAGCACCGGGGAGCTGTTTTTT CASRRTSSTGELFF
TRBJ2-1 TRBD2 few TRBV5-1 TGCGCCAGCAGCCCCTCGGGTCTAGCGGGACGTAATGAGCAGTTCTTC CASSPSGLAGRNEQFF
TRBJ2-1 NA NA TRBV19 TGTGCCAGTAGATCCAGGGGACGGACCTTTAATGAGCAGTTCTTC CASRSRGRTFNEQFF
TRBJ1-1 NA NA TRBV5-1 TGCGCCAGCAGCTTGGACAGCCCGAACACTGAAGCTTTCTTT CASSLDSPNTEAFF
TRBJ2-5 NA NA TRBV6-5 TGTGCCAGCAAGGGAGAGACCTCCCCCAAGGGGACCCAGTACTTC CASKGETSPKGTQYF
TRBJ1-2 NA NA TRBV4-2 TGTGCCAGCAGCCATGGGGGCAACTATGGCTACACCTTC CASSHGGNYGYTF
TRBJ2-3 NA NA TRBV25-1 TGTGCCAGCAGTGACAGGACGGGGGTAGATACGCAGTATTTT CASSDRTGVDTQYF
TRBJ2-7 TRBD2 NA TRBV18 TGTGCCAGCTCTAGGGATCTAGCGGACCAAAGGGAGCAGTACTTC CASSRDLADQREQYF
TRBJ2-3 NA NA TRBV18 TGTGCCAGCTCACCAGAGCGGGTCACAGATACGCAGTATTTT CASSPERVTDTQYF
TRBJ2-7 TRBD1 NA TRBV28 TGTGCCAGCAGCTTTCCGGACAGGGGGTTCTACGAGCAGTACTTC CASSFPDRGFYEQYF
TRBJ1-5 NA NA TRBV9 TGTGCCAGCAGGGGGCACGGACAGTCGAGCAATCAGCCCCAGCATTTT CASRGHGQSSNQPQHF
TRBJ2-6 TRBD1 NA TRBV28 TGTGCCAGCAGACGGACAGGGCAAGCTGGGGCCAACGTCCTGACTTTC CASRRTGQAGANVLTF
TRBJ2-5 NA NA TRBV6-6 TGTGCCAGCAGTTCGTCAGGGAGGCAAGAGACCCAGTACTTC CASSSSGRQETQYF
TRBJ1-1 TRBD1 NA TRBV18 TGTGCCAGCTCTCCCGGGACAGGCAACATGAACACTGAAGCTTTCTTT CASSPGTGNMNTEAFF
TRBJ1-2 NA NA TRBV4-1 TGCGCCAGCAGCCAGACCGGGACACAGAACTATGGCTACACCTTC CASSQTGTQNYGYTF
TRBJ1-2 TRBD1 NA TRBV19 TGTGCCAGTAGTCCCCCCTCCGGGACAGGGGGTCCTAACTATGGCTACACCTTC CASSPPSGTGGPNYGYTF
TRBJ1-4 NA NA TRBV21-1 TGTGCCAGCAGCAAAGGAGGACGGGATAATGAAAAACTGTTTTTT CASSKGGRDNEKLFF
TRBJ1-5 NA NA TRBV18 TGTGCCAGCTCACCAAGAACTGAAGGGGTCCAGCATTTT CASSPRTEGVQHF
TRBJ2-5 NA NA TRBV18 TGTGCCAGCTCACCAAGAGCAGCGCGCGAGACCCAGTACTTC CASSPRAARETQYF
TRBJ2-2 NA once TRBV2 TGTGCCAGCAGTGTGGGCAGGCGGAACACCGGGGAGCTGTTTTTT CASSVGRRNTGELFF
TRBJ2-3 NA once TRBV2 TGTGCCAGCAGTGAAGGGTCTAATGGTTTCACAGATACGCAGTATTTT CASSEGSNGFTDTQYF
TRBJ1-3 NA NA TRBV6-1 TGTGCCAGCACGGCAGGGAACGACGGAAACACCATATATTTT CASTAGNDGNTIYF
TRBJ2-7 TRBD1 NA TRBV7-3 TGTGCCAGCAGCTATGACGGGACAGGGGCCTACGAGCAGTACTTC CASSYDGTGAYEQYF
TRBJ2-3 NA NA TRBV4-1 TGCGCCAGCAGCCAACTAGGGGGAACCACAGATACGCAGTATTTT CASSQLGGTTDTQYF
TRBJ2-7 TRBD1 NA TRBV2 TGTGCCAGCAGCGTCCAGGGGGCCACCTACGAGCAGTACTTC CASSVQGATYEQYF
TRBJ2-7 TRBD2 NA TRBV9 TGTGCCAGCAGCGTGGGACTAGCGGGAGTAGGGGAGCAGTACTTC CASSVGLAGVGEQYF
TRBJ2-2 TRBD1 NA TRBV9 TGTGCCAGCAGCGTAGAGGGACAGGGAGTCGGGGAGCTGTTTTTT CASSVEGQGVGELFF
TRBJ2-2 NA NA TRBV7-3 TGTGCCAGCAGCCGCGGGGCGAATCCGAACACCGGGGAGCTGTTTTTT CASSRGANPNTGELFF
TRBJ2-7 NA once TRBV4-3 TGCGCCAGCAGCCTAGGACTGTACTCCTACGAGCAGTACTTC CASSLGLYSYEQYF
TRBJ2-1 TRBD2 NA TRBV5-1 TGCGCCAGCAGGGAGCGGGAAAACAATGAGCAGTTCTTC CASRERENNEQFF
TRBJ2-1 TRBD2 NA TRBV28 TGTGCCAGCAGTTTATGGGGGCTAGCGGGGGAAAGGGAGCAGTTCTTC CASSLWGLAGEREQFF
TRBJ2-1 TRBD1 NA TRBV19 TGTGCCAGTAGCCGGACAGGGAACTACAATGAGCAGTTCTTC CASSRTGNYNEQFF